A selection of T cell receptor beta chains follows, all from one sample in a study of blood T cell repertoires in COVID-19. Profiled with immunoSEQ multiplex PCR; TCRdb holds only in-frame clones, not every one. This sample has 150,000 to 160,000 clones, with 65% to 90% found just once. The sample consisted of peripheral blood. All receptors derive from a woman aged 55-70 years with COVID-19, enrolled during active disease. CDR3s leave out the opening cysteine and the closing phenylalanine or tryptophan.

J gene,V gene,CDR3 protein
TRBJ1-3,TRBV18,ASSQGQGTTGNTIY
TRBJ1-1,TRBV6-4,ASRDTDKNTEAF
TRBJ2-1,TRBV25-1,ASMDVGIYEQF
TRBJ1-3,TRBV5-6,ASNVETGSSGNTIY
TRBJ2-2,TRBV19,ASRGLEWDTGELF
TRBJ2-2,TRBV9,ASSVDGLRTGELF
TRBJ1-5,TRBV2,ASSETAYSNQPQH
TRBJ2-1,TRBV2,ASKPYQRDEQF
TRBJ2-1,TRBV5-1,ASSLGSGDNEQF
TRBJ2-1,TRBV10-1,ASSESVGLAANEQF
TRBJ1-1,TRBV5-1,ASSLAQPGVTEAF
TRBJ1-2,TRBV12-3/TRBV12-4,ASSPRQYGYT
TRBJ1-2,TRBV2,ASSRQGLGYT
TRBJ2-1,TRBV18,ASSPGQGALGEQF
TRBJ2-7,TRBV5-4,ASSSGRGLRYEQY
TRBJ1-2,TRBV11-2,ASSSRDRGVGYGYT
TRBJ2-7,TRBV11-2,ASSLDLSPGQY
TRBJ2-5,TRBV7-8,ASSWASGRGETQY
TRBJ2-3,TRBV7-8,ASSLAWGKGQGPDTQY
TRBJ1-2,TRBV27,ASSRGQNYGYT
TRBJ1-5,TRBV15,ATSTNSTAFHQPQH
TRBJ2-7,TRBV6-1,ASSEAVKLLSSYEQY
TRBJ2-1,TRBV29-1,SGITGGLNEQF
TRBJ1-5,TRBV18,ASSLTGTANQPQH
TRBJ1-5,TRBV12-5,ASGLGQGNQPQH
TRBJ1-2,TRBV7-8,ASSLGGTGNNYGYT
TRBJ1-3,TRBV2,ASRQADYSGNTIY
TRBJ2-5,TRBV5-6,ASTLQGRETQY
TRBJ1-2,TRBV12-3/TRBV12-4,ASSPMVAGYT
TRBJ1-3,TRBV10-3,AISESWAMSTIY
TRBJ1-4,TRBV6-5,ASSYLDRPDEKLF
TRBJ2-7,TRBV10-2,ASSESAGVAEQY
TRBJ1-5,TRBV6-5,ASSYRAGGQPQH
TRBJ1-1,TRBV2,ASRASTGGNTEAF
TRBJ2-1,TRBV5-1,ASTLEGEQF
TRBJ1-1,TRBV5-5,ASSVTSQTEAF
TRBJ2-3,TRBV25-1,ASSPSRYQLDTQY
TRBJ1-1,TRBV6-5,ASNRGANTEAF
TRBJ2-1,TRBV5-1,ASSPMTGYNEQF
TRBJ2-7,TRBV3-1/TRBV3-2,ASSQGAYEQY
TRBJ1-1,TRBV23-1,ASSHRQGGNTEAF
TRBJ2-2,TRBV10-3,AIRGLAGHTGELF
TRBJ2-3,TRBV29-1,SVYPRNTDTQY
TRBJ2-1,TRBV14,ASSQDQVGRTYNEQF
TRBJ1-6,TRBV27,ASSSGTYSPLH
TRBJ1-4,TRBV19,ASSFGTVFEKLF